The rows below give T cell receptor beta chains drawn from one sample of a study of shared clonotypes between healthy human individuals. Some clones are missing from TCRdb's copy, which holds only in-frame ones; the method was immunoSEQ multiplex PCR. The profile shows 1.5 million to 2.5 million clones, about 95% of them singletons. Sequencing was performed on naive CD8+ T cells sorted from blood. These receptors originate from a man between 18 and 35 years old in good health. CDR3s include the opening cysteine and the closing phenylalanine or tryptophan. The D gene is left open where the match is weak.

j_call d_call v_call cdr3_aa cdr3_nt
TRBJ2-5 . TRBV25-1 CASSPGAQETQYF TGTGCCAGCAGTCCAGGGGCCCAAGAGACCCAGTACTTC
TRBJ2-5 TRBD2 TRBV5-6 CASSLLIGLADQETQYF TGTGCCAGCAGCCTCCTGATCGGGCTAGCGGACCAAGAGACCCAGTACTTC
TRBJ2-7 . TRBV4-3 CASSQEFGGNYEQYF TGCGCCAGCAGCCAAGAGTTTGGGGGCAACTACGAGCAGTACTTC
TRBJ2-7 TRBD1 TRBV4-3 CATARDRGYEQYF TGCGCCACCGCCCGGGACAGGGGCTACGAGCAGTACTTC
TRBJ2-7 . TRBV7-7 CASSPILGGTYEQYF TGTGCTAGCAGCCCGATATTAGGCGGGACCTACGAGCAGTACTTC
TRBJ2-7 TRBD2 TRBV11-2 CASSLTSSYEQYF TGTGCCAGCAGCTTGACTAGCAGCTACGAGCAGTACTTC
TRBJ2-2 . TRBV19 CASNPTGPSTGELFF TGTGCCAGTAACCCAACTGGTCCCTCCACCGGGGAGCTGTTTTTT
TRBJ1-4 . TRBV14 CASSGRTETNEKLFF TGTGCCAGCAGCGGCCGGACAGAAACTAATGAAAAACTGTTTTTT
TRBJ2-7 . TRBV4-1 CASSQDVGHYEQYF TGCGCCAGCAGCCAAGACGTGGGTCACTACGAGCAGTACTTC
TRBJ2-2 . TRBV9 CASRAGTLYTGELFF TGTGCCAGCAGGGCCGGGACATTATACACCGGGGAGCTGTTTTTT
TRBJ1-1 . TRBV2 CASSETGALNTEAFF TGTGCCAGCAGTGAAACGGGTGCTCTGAACACTGAAGCTTTCTTT
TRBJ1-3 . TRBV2 CASFWSGDTIYF TGTGCCAGCTTCTGGTCTGGGGACACCATATATTTT
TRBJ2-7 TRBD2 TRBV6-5 CASSEGLAGLYEQYF TGTGCTAGCAGCGAGGGACTAGCGGGACTCTACGAGCAGTACTTC